This T cell receptor beta chain was captured in a study of siplizumab effects on memory and regulatory T cells. Sequenced by immunoSEQ multiplex PCR; TCRdb stores in-frame clones only, minus some. The data contain approximately 90,000 clones, 85% to 95% of them seen just once; the ten biggest clones take up approximately 0.31%. Sequenced material: non-Treg CD4+ T cells sorted from blood. The origin of this receptor is a human donor in good health.

CDR3 bases: TGTGCCAGCAGCCGAGGGGAGCCCTACTCACCCCTCCACTTT. As protein: CASSRGEPYSPLHF. V and J are TRBV4-2 and TRBJ1-6; perhaps TRBD1 as D (5 bases). Trimming removed 4 bases from V and 10 bases from J, with 14 bases in between. Germline V gene data show CDR1 as LGHNA and CDR2 as YNFKEQ. This CDR3 has 14 amino acids.